Each of the 27 T cell receptor beta chains below was sequenced from the same sample in a study of somatic mutations in cytotoxic T cells in rheumatoid arthritis. Profiled with immunoSEQ multiplex PCR; TCRdb holds only in-frame clones, not every one. Here the sample spans about 20,000 clones, 86% being singletons. The sequencing sample was made of CD8+ T cells sorted from blood. The receptors originated from a man aged 40-50 years in good health.

The gene calls are TRBV27 and TRBJ2-7; D is unclear. This CDR3 comprises 14 residues. CDR1 and CDR2 (germline): MNHEY, SMNVEV (reference sequence). Deletions cut 10 bases from V and 0 bases from J, with 16 bases between. CDR3 sequence: CATAWSVHSYEQYF. CDR3 in DNA: TGTGCCACCGCGTGGAGCGTTCACTCCTACGAGCAGTACTTC.

The CDR3 DNA reads TGTGCCAGCAGCCTGACAGGGGGCGCGAACACCGGGGAGCTGTTTTTT. Protein: CASSLTGGANTGELFF. The rearrangement joins TRBV14 to TRBJ2-2; TRBD1 matches at 10 bases. Germline values: CDR1 SGHDN, CDR2 FVKESK. There are 16 residues in the CDR3. V trimming: 4 bases; J trimming: 0 bases; junction bases outside the gene matches: 2.

This chain uses TRBV13 with TRBJ1-1; a weak D match, TRBD1 (6 bases). The CDR3 contains 18 residues. Germline lookup yields CDR1 PRHDT and CDR2 FYEKMQ (reference sequence). The ends were cut back, 5 bases at V and 5 bases at J, with 27 bases in the middle. CDR3 in amino acids: CASSPRGEGGAAGTEAFF. The CDR3 DNA sequence: TGTGCCAGCAGCCCCCGCGGTGAGGGGGGCGCAGCAGGGACTGAAGCTTTCTTT.

This chain links TRBV7-9 with TRBJ2-7; TRBD2 might be the D (6 bases). The CDR3 extends over 14 amino acids. Trimming removed 4 bases at V and 2 bases at J, with 12 bases between. Per the germline V gene, CDR1 is SEHNR and CDR2 is FQNEAQ (reference sequence). CDR3 DNA: TGTGCCAGCAGCTCGGGGGTCCGTCCCTACGAGCAGTACTTC. Protein: CASSSGVRPYEQYF.

V is TRBV6-1 and J is TRBJ1-2, with D unclear. V was cut by 4 bases and J by 8 bases, with 8 bases left in between. This CDR3 has 11 residues. Germline loops: CDR1 MNHNS, CDR2 SASEGT. The CDR3 loop reads CASSGNRGYTF. DNA for the CDR3: TGTGCCAGCAGTGGGAATCGCGGCTACACCTTC.

The chain links TRBV27 to TRBJ2-7; D is possibly TRBD1 (6 bases). Trimming removed 6 bases at V and 5 bases at J, with 14 bases between. The CDR3 sequence is 13 residues long. The germline CDR1 and CDR2 sequences are MNHEY and SMNVEV (reference sequence). CDR3 sequence reads: CASRSSRGNEQYF. CDR3 sequence (DNA): TGTGCCAGCAGGTCCAGCAGGGGTAACGAGCAGTACTTC.

The CDR3 nucleotides read TGTGCCAGCAGCCGTAGTGAGGGGGACACCATATATTTT. Amino acid sequence: CASSRSEGDTIYF. V usage is TRBV7-8 and J usage is TRBJ1-3; D might be TRBD1 (6 bases). CDR1 is SGHVS and CDR2 is FQNEAQ in the germline V gene. V was clipped by 5 bases and J by 8 bases, with 13 bases between them. This CDR3 comprises 13 residues.

This clone is categorized as medium-sized. The rearrangement links TRBV7-6 to TRBJ2-5; weak D call: TRBD1 (5 bases). The CDR3 runs 14 residues. V was cut by 2 bases and J by 0 bases, with 7 bases left in between. CDR1 is SGHVS, CDR2 FNYEAQ, per germline. This CDR3 is CASSLSRDQETQYF. CDR3 bases: TGTGCCAGCAGCTTATCCAGGGACCAAGAGACCCAGTACTTC. The full variable domain, its missing parts supplied by reference TRBV7-6 and TRBJ2-5, is GAGVSQSPRYKVTKRGQDVALRCDPISGHVSLYWYRQALGQGPEFLTYFNYEAQQDKSGLPNDRFSAERPEGSISTLTIQRTEQRDSAMYRCASSLSRDQETQYFGPGTRLLVL.

Sample share makes this clone medium-sized. This chain links TRBV5-1 with TRBJ2-2; 7 bases align to TRBD2. The germline CDR1 and CDR2 sequences are SGHRS and YFSETQ. This CDR3 comprises 16 residues. The J segment lost 5 bases and the V segment lost 0 bases, leaving 7 bases of the junction unmatched. The CDR3 loop reads CASSLELLAATGELFF. The CDR3 coding sequence is TGCGCCAGCAGCTTGGAACTTCTAGCGGCAACCGGGGAGCTGTTTTTT.

The chain couples TRBV4-1 to TRBJ2-7, with TRBD1 as a possible D gene (6 bases). Germline lookup yields CDR1 MGHRA and CDR2 YSYEKL. The V end lost 3 bases, the J end lost 3 bases, and 9 bases lay between the germline ends. This CDR3 is built from 13 residues. The CDR3 DNA is TGCGCCAGCAGCCAGGGACAAAACTACGAGCAGTACTTC. Encoded protein: CASSQGQNYEQYF.

This sequence joins TRBV7-9 and TRBJ2-7, with TRBD1 as a possible D gene (5 bases). V shed 5 bases and J shed 0 bases, with 8 bases lying between them. Germline V CDR1 and CDR2: SEHNR, FQNEAQ (reference sequence). This CDR3 is built from 13 residues. The CDR3 loop reads CASSPDTSYEQYF. The CDR3 coding sequence is TGTGCCAGCAGCCCGGACACCTCCTACGAGCAGTACTTC.

This clone was detected only once. CDR3 sequence (DNA): TGCGCCAGCAGCCAAGAGGATAGCGGGAGTTACGAGCAGTACTTC. It encodes CASSQEDSGSYEQYF. This chain uses TRBV4-3 with TRBJ2-7; 9 bases are a match to TRBD2. V shed 0 bases, J shed 4 bases, and the junction held 4 bases outside the gene matches. The CDR3 extends over 15 amino acids. Germline lookup yields CDR1 LGHNA and CDR2 YSLEER.

This clone was detected only once. The chain combines TRBV6-5 with TRBJ2-7; no firm D call. This CDR3 region has 14 residues. CDR1 and CDR2 from the germline V gene are MNHEY and SVGAGI. With 0 bases removed from V and 3 bases from J, the gap between germline ends came to 9 bases. The CDR3 DNA sequence: TGTGCCAGCAGTTACTCGGACCTAAGCTACGAGCAGTACTTC. Its protein is CASSYSDLSYEQYF.

The chain carries TRBV28 and TRBJ2-3; 14 positions match TRBD2. V dropped 4 bases and J dropped 0; count of bases not matched to a gene: 6. Germline lookup yields CDR1 MDHEN and CDR2 SYDVKM. The CDR3 covers 18 residues. CDR3 sequence reads: CASSSRGLAGVSTDTQYF. CDR3 nucleotide sequence: TGTGCCAGCAGTTCCCGGGGACTAGCGGGAGTTAGCACAGATACGCAGTATTTT.

The V call is TRBV5-4, the J call TRBJ2-3; 16 bases line up with TRBD2. CDR3 length: 18 residues. With 3 bases clipped from V and 1 base from J, the junction kept 5 bases outside the gene matches. Germline V lookup: CDR1 SGHNT, CDR2 YYREEE (reference sequence). CDR3 protein: CASSSGTSGRAGTDTQYF. Written as DNA, the CDR3 is TGTGCCAGCAGCTCCGGGACTAGCGGGAGGGCGGGCACAGATACGCAGTATTTT.

The CDR3 region has the DNA TGTGCCAGCAGTTTACCCGGGACAGGGTATGGTGGCTACACCTTC. Protein product: CASSLPGTGYGGYTF. V gene TRBV27 combines with J gene TRBJ1-2; 9 bases align to TRBD1. Looked up from germline, CDR1 is MNHEY and CDR2 is SMNVEV (reference sequence). J lost 7 bases, V lost 2 bases, and 8 bases had no gene match. The CDR3 runs to 15 residues.

This clone was found once. The chain combines TRBV27 with TRBJ2-5; D is ambiguous. The last part of the DNA fits TRBJ2-7 better; the J call may be wrong. Looked up from germline, CDR1 is MNHEY and CDR2 is SMNVEV (reference sequence). The length of the CDR3 is 13 residues. The CDR3 sequence: CASSLSRSYEQYF. CDR3 coding DNA: TGTGCCAGCAGTTTATCACGCTCCTACGAGCAGTACTTC.

The chain links TRBV6-5 to TRBJ1-2, with D unclear. CDR3 length: 14 amino acids. Trimming pared 11 bases from V and 0 bases from J, leaving 16 bases between. The germline gives CDR1 MNHEY, CDR2 SVGAGI. Written as DNA, the CDR3 is TGTGCCTGCCGGCCGACCACCACTAACTATGGCTACACCTTC. Translation: CACRPTTTNYGYTF.

The chain employs TRBV15 and TRBJ2-3; D remains unclear. The ends were cut back, 0 bases at V and 4 bases at J, with 8 bases in the middle. The germline V gene has CDR1 LNHNV and CDR2 YYDKDF (reference sequence). CDR3 length: 14 residues. CDR3 amino acids: CATSRDQESDTQYF. The CDR3 coding sequence is TGTGCCACCAGCAGAGACCAGGAGTCAGATACGCAGTATTTT.

CDR3 amino acids: CASSPRLAGRYEQYF. The CDR3 DNA sequence: TGTGCCAGCAGCCCCCGGCTAGCGGGTCGCTACGAGCAGTACTTC. The V call is TRBV9, the J call TRBJ2-7, with 8 nucleotides matching TRBD2. CDR3 length: 15 amino acids. The ends lost 4 bases at V and 3 bases at J; junction bases unmatched: 9. Per the germline V gene, CDR1 is SGDLS and CDR2 is YYNGEE.

The chain has TRBV7-6 and TRBJ1-2; D perhaps matches TRBD1 (5 bases). V lost 3 bases and J lost 3, with 11 bases in between. The germline V gene encodes CDR1 SGHVS and CDR2 FNYEAQ. The CDR3 spans 14 residues. This chain's CDR3 is CASSLGPIDYGYTF. CDR3 nucleotide sequence: TGTGCCAGCAGCTTGGGACCAATAGACTATGGCTACACCTTC.

This clone has only a few counts. The J gene is TRBJ2-7, the V gene TRBV4-3; 8 bases map to TRBD1. Unmatched junction bases numbered 2, after V lost 1 base and J lost 0 bases. Germline V gene data show CDR1 as LGHNA and CDR2 as YSLEER. There are 15 residues in the CDR3. The CDR3 reads CASSQAGTGSYEQYF. The CDR3 DNA sequence: TGCGCCAGCAGCCAAGCTGGGACAGGCTCCTACGAGCAGTACTTC.

This rearrangement joins TRBV5-4 to TRBJ2-1; D gene unclear. CDR3 size: 12 residues. The germline CDR1 and CDR2 sequences are SGHNT and YYREEE (reference sequence). Deletions cut 2 bases from V and 7 bases from J, with 7 bases between. This chain's CDR3 is CASSFGGNEQFF. The CDR3 bases are TGTGCCAGCAGCTTTGGTGGGAATGAGCAGTTCTTC.

The chain carries TRBV11-2 and TRBJ2-1; D may be TRBD1 (6 bases). The CDR3 has 15 residues. The germline V gene encodes CDR1 SGHAT and CDR2 FQNNGV. V was shortened by 4 bases and J by 5 bases, with 15 bases between the two germline ends. CDR3 in DNA: TGTGCCAGCAGCTCGGAGTGGGGGCCGAACAATGAGCAGTTCTTC. It yields the protein CASSSEWGPNNEQFF. The whole variable domain, remainder taken from reference TRBV11-2 and TRBJ2-1, is EAGVAQSPRYKIIEKRQSVAFWCNPISGHATLYWYQQILGQGPKLLIQFQNNGVVDDSQLPKDRFSAERLKGVDSTLKIQPAKLEDSAVYLCASSSEWGPNNEQFFGPGTRLTVL.

The gene calls are TRBV5-6 and TRBJ2-5; 7 positions match TRBD1. V dropped 0 bases and J dropped 2; count of bases not matched to a gene: 13. Germline values: CDR1 SGHDT, CDR2 YYEEEE. This CDR3 region has 18 residues. The CDR3 spells CASSLDFVRDSGQETQYF. For the CDR3, the DNA is TGTGCCAGCAGCTTGGATTTCGTAAGGGACAGTGGGCAAGAGACCCAGTACTTC.

The CDR3 nucleotides are TGTGCCAGCACAGGTTTTAACTATGGCTACACCTTC. Amino acids: CASTGFNYGYTF. This chain connects TRBV6-5 to TRBJ1-2; no clear D. The germline V gene has CDR1 MNHEY and CDR2 SVGAGI. V lost 7 bases, J lost 1 base, and 7 bases lay in between. This CDR3 has 12 amino acids.

The gene calls are TRBV29-1 and TRBJ2-7; 14 bases are shared with TRBD2. The CDR3 is made up of 15 amino acids. Germline V gene lookup returns CDR1 SQVTM and CDR2 ANQGSEA. V was clipped by 3 bases and J by 7 bases; unmatched bases: 8. CDR3 DNA sequence: TGCAGCGTTGATTCGGGACTAGCGGGAGAAGGAGAGCAGTACTTC. Translating gives CSVDSGLAGEGEQYF.